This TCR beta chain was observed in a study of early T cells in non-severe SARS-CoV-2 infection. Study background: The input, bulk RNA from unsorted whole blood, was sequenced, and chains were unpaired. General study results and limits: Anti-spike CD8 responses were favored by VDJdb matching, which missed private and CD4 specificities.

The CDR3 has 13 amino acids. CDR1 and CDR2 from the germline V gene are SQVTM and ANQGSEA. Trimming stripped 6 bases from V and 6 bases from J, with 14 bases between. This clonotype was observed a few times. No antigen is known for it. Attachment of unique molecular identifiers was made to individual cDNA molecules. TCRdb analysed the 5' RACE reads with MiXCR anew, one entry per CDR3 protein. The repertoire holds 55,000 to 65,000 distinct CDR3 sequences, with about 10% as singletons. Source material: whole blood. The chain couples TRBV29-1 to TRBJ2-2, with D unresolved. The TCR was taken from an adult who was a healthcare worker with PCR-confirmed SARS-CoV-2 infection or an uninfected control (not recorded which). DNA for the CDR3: TGCAGCGTGGGTGTCACGGGCGCCGGGGAGCTGTTTTTT. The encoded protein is CSVGVTGAGELFF.